The 19 T cell receptor beta chains below all came from one sample that was sequenced in a study of blood T cell repertoires in COVID-19. Libraries were prepared by immunoSEQ multiplex PCR; TCRdb keeps only in-frame clonotypes and omits some of them. The table lists 100,000 to 150,000 clones, around 81% of them singletons, with 3.8% in the top ten. Source material: peripheral blood. The receptor set was obtained from a woman aged 45-65 years with acute or convalescent COVID-19.

The chain carries TRBV27 and TRBJ1-2, with 7 bases that match TRBD1. CDR3 length: 15 amino acids. J was trimmed by 2 bases and V by 6 bases; bases with no gene match: 9. The V gene's germline CDR1 is MNHEY and CDR2 SMNVEV (reference sequence). The CDR3 loop reads CASSLSRGANYGYTF. CDR3 nucleotides: TGTGCCAGCAGCCTTAGCAGGGGGGCCAACTATGGCTACACCTTC.

This clone is a singleton in its sample. The chain uses TRBV29-1 and TRBJ2-7; a weak D match, TRBD1 (6 bases). The CDR3 contains 12 residues. Germline CDR1 reads SQVTM; CDR2 reads ANQGSEA. Trimming took off 4 bases at V and 0 bases at J, with 7 bases between the two ends. CDR3 in DNA: TGCAGCGTTGTACAGGGCTCCTACGAGCAGTACTTC. It specifies CSVVQGSYEQYF.

V and J are TRBV7-9 and TRBJ1-5; D remains unclear. This CDR3 is 13 amino acids long. In germline, CDR1 is SEHNR, CDR2 FQNEAQ (reference sequence). V was trimmed by 4 bases and J by 11 bases, leaving 15 bases between them. The CDR3 region is CASSSPSGWAQHF. The CDR3 DNA is TGTGCCAGCAGCTCCCCTTCGGGTTGGGCCCAGCATTTT.

The rearrangement links TRBV18 to TRBJ2-1; 11 bases align to TRBD2. This CDR3 has 15 residues. CDR1 and CDR2 from the germline V gene are KGHSH and LQKENI. V gave up 4 bases and J gave up 5 bases; unmatched junction bases: 4. The CDR3 DNA reads as TGTGCCAGCTCACTAGGGACTAGCGGTCACAATGAGCAGTTCTTC. This gives the protein CASSLGTSGHNEQFF.

This clone showed up just a few times. The chain couples TRBV19 to TRBJ1-1; 9 nucleotides agree with TRBD1. The germline V gene encodes CDR1 LNHDA and CDR2 SQIVND (reference sequence). V shed 5 bases, J shed 1 base, and the junction held 2 bases outside the gene matches. CDR3 length: 14 residues. CDR3 residues: CASSHRGPNTEAFF. The CDR3 region has the DNA TGTGCCAGTAGTCACAGGGGGCCGAACACTGAAGCTTTCTTT.

The chain is built from TRBV4-2 and TRBJ2-7; tentatively, D is TRBD1 (6 bases). CDR1 and CDR2 (germline): LGHNA, YNFKEQ. The V and J ends lost 4 bases and 2 bases respectively, with 9 bases between them. The CDR3 sequence is 13 residues long. CDR3 loop: CASSRDTTYEQYF. The DNA for the CDR3 is TGTGCCAGCAGCCGGGACACTACCTACGAGCAGTACTTC.

This chain links TRBV15 with TRBJ2-1; 7 bases fit TRBD2. The germline V gene encodes CDR1 LNHNV and CDR2 YYDKDF (reference sequence). V lost 5 bases to trimming and J lost 7 bases; unmatched junction nucleotides: 5. This CDR3 has 13 residues. The CDR3 DNA is TGTGCCACCAGCGGCTCTAGCGGAAATGAGCAGTTCTTC. This codes for CATSGSSGNEQFF.

This clone was seen only a few times. The chain is built from TRBV5-8 and TRBJ1-2, with 7 bases identical to TRBD1. Per germline, CDR1 SGHTS and CDR2 YDEGEE. CDR3 size: 14 residues. The J segment lost 2 bases and the V segment lost 3 bases, leaving 4 bases of the junction unmatched. The CDR3 region is CASSSWTGNYGYTF. The CDR3 coding sequence is TGTGCCAGCAGCTCCTGGACAGGAAACTATGGCTACACCTTC.

This sequence joins TRBV28 and TRBJ1-5; 8 bases line up with TRBD1. The CDR3 is 14 amino acids. Per the germline V gene, CDR1 is MDHEN and CDR2 is SYDVKM. J gave up 6 bases and V 10 bases, and 11 bases lay outside the gene matches. The CDR3 region is CATEPGGATQPQHF. The CDR3 DNA is TGTGCCACCGAACCAGGGGGCGCAACTCAGCCCCAGCATTTT.

The J gene is TRBJ1-2, the V gene TRBV5-1, with D possibly matching TRBD1 (6 bases). The CDR3 is 13 amino acids. The V and J ends lost 2 bases and 8 bases respectively, with 13 bases between them. Germline loops: CDR1 SGHRS, CDR2 YFSETQ. The CDR3 nucleotides read TGCGCCAGCAGCTTACCCGGGACACCCGGCTACACCTTC. This translates into CASSLPGTPGYTF. Drawing the rest from reference TRBV5-1 and TRBJ1-2, the complete variable domain is KAGVTQTPRYLIKTRGQQVTLSCSPISGHRSVSWYQQTPGQGLQFLFEYFSETQRNKGNFPGRFSGRQFSNSRSEMNVSTLELGDSALYLCASSLPGTPGYTFGSGTRLTVV.

The chain links TRBV9 to TRBJ2-5, with 12 bases that match TRBD2. Trimming took 4 bases from V and 4 from J; bases not matched to a gene: 2. The germline gives CDR1 SGDLS, CDR2 YYNGEE. The CDR3 is 14 residues long. This CDR3 reads CASSPGLAGETQYF. The CDR3 coding sequence is TGTGCCAGCAGCCCGGGACTAGCGGGAGAGACCCAGTACTTC.

V and J are TRBV9 and TRBJ2-3, with D unclear. Trimming removed 1 base from V and 0 bases from J, with 9 bases in between. Germline lookup yields CDR1 SGDLS and CDR2 YYNGEE. This CDR3 comprises 15 residues. CDR3 protein: CASSVRSTSTDTQYF. For the CDR3, the DNA is TGTGCCAGCAGCGTAAGGAGTACTAGCACAGATACGCAGTATTTT.

In this sample, this clone turned up once. The rearrangement joins TRBV19 to TRBJ1-5; 12 bases agree with TRBD1. The CDR3 runs 17 residues. The germline V gene encodes CDR1 LNHDA and CDR2 SQIVND (reference sequence). The junction had 16 bases not matched to a gene; V was cut back by 9 bases and J by 7 bases. CDR3 sequence (DNA): TGTGCCAGCGTTAAGGGGTCGGGACAGGGGGCGAGGCAGCCCCAGCATTTT. It translates to CASVKGSGQGARQPQHF.

The V and J genes are TRBV30 and TRBJ1-2, with no clear D. From germline, CDR1 is GTSNPN and CDR2 SVGIG (reference sequence). With 8 bases removed from V and 8 bases from J, the gap between germline ends came to 9 bases. The CDR3 runs to 9 residues. This CDR3 is CAAAGGYTF. In DNA form, the CDR3 reads TGTGCCGCTGCGGGGGGCTACACCTTC. The variable domain in full, with the rest retrieved from reference TRBV30 and TRBJ1-2, is SQTIHQWPATLVQPVGSPLSLECTVEGTSNPNLYWYRQAAGRGLQLLFYSVGIGQISSEVPQNLSASRPQDRQFILSSKKLLLSDSGFYLCAAAGGYTFGSGTRLTVV.

This chain links TRBV3-1 (or the pseudogene TRBV3-2) with TRBJ1-3, with TRBD1 as a possible D gene (5 bases). The CDR3 spans 16 residues. V was cut by 3 bases and J by 0 bases, with 12 bases left in between. Germline CDR1 is LGHDT and CDR2 is YNNKEL (reference sequence). Here the CDR3 reads CASSHSWGHSGNTIYF. The DNA of the CDR3 is TGTGCCAGCAGCCACAGTTGGGGCCACTCTGGAAACACCATATATTTT.

The CDR3 DNA reads TGTGCCACCTCGGGGGTAAATGAGCAGTTCTTC. Translation gives CATSGVNEQFF. The J gene is TRBJ2-1, the V gene TRBV7-9; tentative D call: TRBD2 (6 bases). The CDR3 loop spans 11 amino acids. Trimming took 10 bases from V and 7 from J, leaving 11 bases between them. Germline values: CDR1 SEHNR, CDR2 FQNEAQ (reference sequence). Together with reference TRBV7-9 and TRBJ2-1, the CDR3 gives the full variable domain: DTGVSQNPRHKITKRGQNVTFRCDPISEHNRLYWYRQTLGQGPEFLTYFQNEAQLEKSRLLSDRFSAERPKGSFSTLEIQRTEQGDSAMYLCATSGVNEQFFGPGTRLTVL.

V is TRBV11-2 and J is TRBJ2-1, with D perhaps matching TRBD2 (7 bases). Germline CDR1 reads SGHAT; CDR2 reads FQNNGV. CDR3 length equals 15 residues. V lost 5 bases and J 2 bases, leaving 13 bases between the germline ends. CDR3 nucleotides: TGTGCCAGCAGCCTGGGGGGGCCAACCTACAATGAGCAGTTCTTC. Protein sequence: CASSLGGPTYNEQFF.

V usage is TRBV15 and J usage is TRBJ2-1; 10 bases line up with TRBD2. The trim removed 6 bases at V and 9 bases at J, leaving 11 bases unmatched. Germline values: CDR1 LNHNV, CDR2 YYDKDF (reference sequence). CDR3 length equals 15 residues. CDR3 protein: CATRRPSGSLSEQFF. CDR3 in DNA: TGTGCCACCAGGAGACCTAGCGGGAGTTTAAGTGAGCAGTTCTTC.

The chain couples TRBV7-3 to TRBJ2-2; 8 bases align to TRBD2. The CDR3 extends over 16 amino acids. The germline CDR1 and CDR2 sequences are SGHTA and FQGTGA. V shed 5 bases, J shed 0 bases, and the junction held 5 bases outside the gene matches. CDR3 amino acids: CASSDPGLANTGELFF. As DNA, the CDR3 is TGTGCCAGCAGCGATCCGGGACTAGCGAACACCGGGGAGCTGTTTTTT.